This TCR beta chain was sequenced during a study of response to subunit inactivated influenza vaccine. Only a few counts were recorded for this clonotype. Its cognate antigen is unknown. Overall study results and limits: Authors suggested seasonal influenza vaccinations each recruit few new T cells.

Germline lookup yields CDR1 DFQATT and CDR2 SNEGSKA (reference sequence). This CDR3 is 16 amino acids long. The V end lost 3 bases, the J end lost 6 bases, and 18 bases lay between the germline ends. TCRdb passed the RT-PCR reads through MiXCR, listing each CDR3 protein once. The table shows approximately 310,000 distinct CDR3 sequences, with 21% occurring only once. The sample consisted of PBMCs from blood, taken approximately 20 months after vaccination. The chain links TRBV20-1 to TRBJ1-6, with D tentatively TRBD1 (5 bases). This sequence was found in a man aged 45-69 years who received an inactivated influenza vaccine. The CDR3 nucleotides are TGCAGTGCTAGGATCTACAGGAGTACCCGTAATTCACCCCTCCACTTT. Protein: CSARIYRSTRNSPLHF.